These 23 T cell receptor beta chains share one sample of origin, sequenced in a study of T-cell memory formation after mild COVID-19. TCRdb recomputed calls from the 5' RACE reads with MiXCR, one row per CDR3 protein. This sample yields about 250,000 distinct CDR3 sequences, of which approximately 15% are seen a single time; approximately 2.1% belongs to the top ten. Sequencing was performed on PBMCs or a T cell subset sorted from them (not recorded which). These receptors were taken from an adult woman who had mild COVID-19 (a few samples of this study predate the infection). Cell type and time point are not known.

The chain is built from TRBV20-1 and TRBJ1-1, with 8 bases matching TRBD1. This CDR3 has 12 amino acids. Germline CDR1 and CDR2: DFQATT and SNEGSKA (reference sequence). V was clipped by 6 bases and J by 5 bases; unmatched bases: 5. CDR3 in amino acids: CSATDRGTEAFF. Written as DNA, the CDR3 is TGCAGTGCAACTGACAGGGGAACTGAAGCTTTCTTT.

V gene TRBV18 combines with J gene TRBJ1-1, with 7 bases fitting TRBD1. Germline-derived CDR1 and CDR2 are KGHSH and LQKENI. This CDR3 region has 14 residues. J was trimmed by 6 bases and V by 4 bases; bases with no gene match: 8. CDR3 amino acids: CASSRGQKDAEAFF. In DNA form, the CDR3 reads TGTGCCAGCTCACGGGGACAGAAGGACGCTGAAGCTTTCTTT.

The sample holds a few counts of this clonotype. V gene TRBV5-4 combines with J gene TRBJ1-1; 7 bases align to TRBD1. Germline V gene sequence: CDR1 SGHNT, CDR2 YYREEE (reference sequence). This CDR3 has 15 amino acids. The ends lost 5 bases at V and 3 bases at J; junction bases unmatched: 10. Here the CDR3 DNA reads TGTGCCAGCAGTCTTCAACAGGGGATGCACACTGAAGCTTTCTTT. This encodes CASSLQQGMHTEAFF.

This clonotype appeared a few times. The rearrangement joins TRBV25-1 to TRBJ1-1; D unresolved. V lost 2 bases, J lost 5 bases, and 12 bases lay in between. This CDR3 region has 14 residues. CDR1 and CDR2 from the germline V gene are MGHDK and SYGVNS. The CDR3 nucleotides are TGTGCCAGCAGTGAACTATCCCTTGGGACTGAAGCTTTCTTT. It specifies CASSELSLGTEAFF.

The chain links TRBV7-2 to TRBJ2-3; TRBD1 might be the D (6 bases). Trimming took 8 bases from V and 0 from J, leaving 15 bases between them. Looked up from germline, CDR1 is SGHTA and CDR2 is FQGNSA. The CDR3 consists of 15 residues. The DNA of the CDR3 is TGTGCCAGCGCTGGACAGCAACTAAGCACAGATACGCAGTATTTT. Residues: CASAGQQLSTDTQYF.

The chain links TRBV20-1 to TRBJ2-7; TRBD2 matches at 11 bases. The germline CDR1 and CDR2 sequences are DFQATT and SNEGSKA (reference sequence). The CDR3 is made up of 17 amino acids. V was clipped by 4 bases and J by 2 bases; unmatched bases: 13. CDR3 in amino acids: CSATRRLAGWQTYEQYF. The CDR3 region has the DNA TGCAGTGCTACTCGCCGACTAGCGGGGTGGCAAACCTACGAGCAGTACTTC.

The chain has TRBV4-2 and TRBJ1-2; D gene ambiguous. CDR1 is LGHNA, CDR2 YNFKEQ, per germline. This CDR3 is 17 amino acids long. Trimming removed 0 bases at V and 4 bases at J, with 18 bases between. The CDR3 coding sequence is TGTGCCAGCAGCCAAGATTTAGGATCCAGGCGAGGCTATGGCTACACCTTC. This codes for CASSQDLGSRRGYGYTF.

This clonotype was counted ten times or more. This chain links TRBV7-9 with TRBJ2-3; D might be TRBD1 (6 bases). V lost 7 bases and J lost 7, with 18 bases in between. Germline CDR1 reads SEHNR; CDR2 reads FQNEAQ (reference sequence). This CDR3 is 14 amino acids long. The CDR3 sequence is CASMGTPDANTQYF. CDR3 nucleotides: TGTGCCAGCATGGGGACACCCGACGCAAATACGCAGTATTTT.

The chain joins TRBV24-1 to TRBJ2-3, with a weak D call TRBD1 (6 bases). Germline values: CDR1 KGHDR, CDR2 SFDVKD. With 2 bases removed from V and 3 bases from J, the gap between germline ends came to 20 bases. The CDR3 sequence is 18 residues long. The CDR3 reads CATSDSLRSGVWTDTQYF. As DNA, the CDR3 is TGTGCCACCAGTGATTCCTTGAGATCAGGGGTGTGGACAGATACGCAGTATTTT.

This clonotype has more than one count but fewer than ten. V gene TRBV4-2 combines with J gene TRBJ2-7, with D perhaps TRBD2 (6 bases). CDR3 size: 15 residues. V was shortened by 0 bases and J by 5 bases, with 14 bases between the two germline ends. Germline V gene data show CDR1 as LGHNA and CDR2 as YNFKEQ. The CDR3 here is CASSQEGLASHEQYF. DNA of the CDR3: TGTGCCAGCAGCCAAGAGGGGCTAGCGTCCCACGAGCAGTACTTC.

The J gene is TRBJ2-7, the V gene TRBV3-1, with 12 bases matching TRBD2. Per germline, CDR1 LGHDT and CDR2 YNNKEL (reference sequence). This CDR3 region has 16 residues. V lost 1 base to trimming and J lost 0 bases; unmatched junction nucleotides: 1. The DNA for the CDR3 is TGTGCCAGCAGCCAAGGGACTAGCGGGAACTCCTACGAGCAGTACTTC. This encodes CASSQGTSGNSYEQYF.

The chain has TRBV12-3 or TRBV12-4 and TRBJ2-2; D unresolved. Trimming cost V 3 bases and J 8 bases, with 10 bases left between them. This CDR3 contains 13 residues. The CDR3 nucleotides are TGTGCCAGCAGTTTGATCGGCCCTGGGGAGCTGTTTTTT. This gives the protein CASSLIGPGELFF.

This clonotype has a handful of counts. This rearrangement joins TRBV5-1 to TRBJ1-2; the D is unclear. Germline assignment: CDR1 SGHRS and CDR2 YFSETQ. V was shortened by 7 bases and J by 3 bases, with 10 bases between the two germline ends. This CDR3 spans 12 amino acids. This CDR3 reads CASRETDYGYTF. CDR3 sequence (DNA): TGCGCCAGCCGGGAAACTGACTATGGCTACACCTTC.

This clonotype was detected a few times. The chain has TRBV27 and TRBJ2-1, with 13 nucleotides matching TRBD2. CDR1 and CDR2 from the germline V gene are MNHEY and SMNVEV (reference sequence). The length of the CDR3 is 17 residues. V lost 4 bases, J lost 8 bases, and 11 bases stayed unmatched. CDR3 sequence reads: CASSYRPGTSGIDEQFF. The CDR3, as DNA: TGTGCCAGCAGTTACAGACCCGGGACTAGCGGGATAGATGAGCAGTTCTTC.

This rearrangement joins TRBV5-4 to TRBJ2-7; 13 bases fit TRBD2. Trimming took 4 bases from V and 5 from J; bases not matched to a gene: 15. The germline V gene has CDR1 SGHNT and CDR2 YYREEE (reference sequence). The CDR3 loop spans 18 amino acids. In nucleotides, the CDR3 is TGTGCCAGCAGCCCAGGCTCACTAGCGGGGGGGACCCCCGACGAGCAGTACTTC. Translating it yields CASSPGSLAGGTPDEQYF. Full variable domain (missing parts from reference TRBV5-4 and TRBJ2-7): ETGVTQSPTHLIKTRGQQVTLRCSSQSGHNTVSWYQQALGQGPQFIFQYYREEENGRGNFPPRFSGLQFPNYSSELNVNALELDDSALYLCASSPGSLAGGTPDEQYFGPGTRLTVT.

V gene TRBV7-9 combines with J gene TRBJ2-3, with 8 bases lining up with TRBD1. The CDR3 consists of 15 residues. Germline CDR1 reads SEHNR; CDR2 reads FQNEAQ (reference sequence). Trimming at V came to 5 bases and at J to 0 bases, leaving 4 bases not matched to a gene. The CDR3, as DNA: TGTGCCAGCAGCAAGAGACAGGGGAGCACAGATACGCAGTATTTT. It is translated as CASSKRQGSTDTQYF. Combining the CDR3 with reference TRBV7-9 and TRBJ2-3 gives the whole variable domain DTGVSQNPRHKITKRGQNVTFRCDPISEHNRLYWYRQTLGQGPEFLTYFQNEAQLEKSRLLSDRFSAERPKGSFSTLEIQRTEQGDSAMYLCASSKRQGSTDTQYFGPGTRLTVL.

V and J are TRBV15 and TRBJ1-6, with 8 bases aligning to TRBD1. V lost 2 bases to trimming and J lost 0 bases; unmatched junction nucleotides: 3. Germline assignment: CDR1 LNHNV and CDR2 YYDKDF (reference sequence). This CDR3 spans 17 amino acids. CDR3 in DNA: TGTGCCACCAGCAGACGGGACAGGAGCTCCTATAATTCACCCCTCCACTTT. This gives the protein CATSRRDRSSYNSPLHF.

The gene calls are TRBV20-1 and TRBJ1-5; D is unresolved. Trimming shortened V by 0 bases and J by 5 bases, and 11 bases separated the two germline ends. CDR1 is DFQATT and CDR2 is SNEGSKA in the germline V gene (reference sequence). The CDR3 covers 14 residues. The CDR3 nucleotides read TGCAGTGCTAGAGAAGCGAGGGTAGATCAGCCCCAGCATTTT. Translating gives CSAREARVDQPQHF.

This chain links TRBV11-2 with TRBJ2-3; TRBD1 matches 8 bases. The germline V gene encodes CDR1 SGHAT and CDR2 FQNNGV. This CDR3 region has 17 residues. V trimming: 1 base; J trimming: 3 bases; junction bases outside the gene matches: 9. The CDR3 DNA is TGTGCCAGCAGCTTAGCCCCCACGAGACAGGGGACAGATACGCAGTATTTT. Translating gives CASSLAPTRQGTDTQYF.

This clonotype occurred many times. CDR3 in amino acids: CASSRAGTGGTDTQYF. The CDR3 DNA is TGTGCCAGCAGCAGAGCTGGGACAGGGGGCACAGATACGCAGTATTTT. The rearrangement joins TRBV2 to TRBJ2-3; 10 bases fit TRBD1. This CDR3 has 16 amino acids. Unmatched junction bases numbered 7, after V lost 6 bases and J lost 1 base. Per germline, CDR1 SNHLY and CDR2 FYNNEI. The full variable domain, with the rest looked up from reference TRBV2 and TRBJ2-3, is EPEVTQTPSHQVTQMGQEVILRCVPISNHLYFYWYRQILGQKVEFLVSFYNNEISEKSEIFDDQFSVERPDGSNFTLKIRSTKLEDSAMYFCASSRAGTGGTDTQYFGPGTRLTVL.

This clonotype was detected ten times or more. A junction boundary mismatches the germline segment, possibly from a read error. The chain recombines TRBV24-1 with TRBJ2-1, with 7 bases identical to TRBD2. The length of the CDR3 is 17 residues. CDR1 and CDR2 (germline): KGHDR, SFDVKD. CDR3 protein: CATSDLGNGRSSNEQFF. As DNA, the CDR3 is TGTGCCACCAGTGACCTGGGGAACGGGAGGTCCTCCAATGAGCAGTTCTTC.

This clonotype occurred many times. The CDR3, as DNA: TGCAGTGCCCGAAGGCAGCCTGGCACAGATACGCAGTATTTT. This translates into CSARRQPGTDTQYF. The chain recombines TRBV20-1 with TRBJ2-3; D gene ambiguous. Trimming took 6 bases from V and 1 from J, leaving 14 bases between them. The germline V gene has CDR1 DFQATT and CDR2 SNEGSKA (reference sequence). This CDR3 is 14 amino acids long.

This clonotype was observed a handful of times. The chain joins TRBV20-1 to TRBJ2-1; D unclear. V lost 0 bases and J lost 0, with 12 bases in between. Germline-derived CDR1 and CDR2 are DFQATT and SNEGSKA (reference sequence). There are 16 residues in the CDR3. CDR3 DNA sequence: TGCAGTGCTAGAGACTTAAGCGTGAGCTCCTACAATGAGCAGTTCTTC. This encodes CSARDLSVSSYNEQFF.